This note documents a single TCR beta chain sequence. This clonotype appeared a few times. Its recognized antigen is unknown. Base-call qualities are not available, and no considerably larger clone is one nucleotide away. This sample is drawn from a study of T-cell memory formation after mild COVID-19 (dated by TCRdb to the early 2020s). Some background on the complete study: TCR sequence clusters from the two donors were found to be largely donor specific. In a couple of donors, T-cell clones that expanded and contracted after mild COVID-19 were followed by sequencing TCRalpha and TCRbeta repertoires longitudinally. The cohort comprised two young, previously healthy adult volunteers, one female and one male.

The germline V gene (reference sequence) sets CDR1 to SEHNR and CDR2 to FQNEAQ. The germline V and J ends show losses of 5 bases and 4 bases respectively, and no gene match explains 13 bases of the junction. Reading from cysteine to phenylalanine, the CDR3 counts 16 amino acids. The read is trimmed to its CDR3 DNA, 48 bases read in frame from base 1. PBMCs were isolated by Ficoll-Paque density gradient centrifugation. What the research found in general, with its limitations: Only two mild cases were covered by the study, and larger cohorts that include severe cases with pre-infection samples were considered necessary. The second-wave clones that peaked on day 37 were not confirmed to be SARS-CoV-2 specific. Clones contracting from day 15 to 85 had balanced CD4/CD8 phenotypes, while a second wave expanding from day 15 to 37 was biased towards CD4+. Some responding clones were found in pre-infection memory, which suggests that pre-existing cross-reactive memory T cells took part in the SARS-CoV-2 response. Contracting CD4+ clones appeared mostly in the CM and EM memory subsets, whereas CD8+ clones were enriched in EMRA.

The sequencer was an Illumina NovaSeq 6000. cDNA libraries for TCRalpha and TCRbeta were prepared by 5'RACE using constant-segment primers, with sample barcodes and unique molecular identifiers added. Trizol reagent was used to extract RNA from every sample. Library amplification was performed in two PCR steps, and a second sample barcode and Illumina TruSeq adapters were introduced in the second step. The libraries were sequenced on an Illumina NovaSeq using 2 x 150 bp paired-end reads. The study's processing was this. The reads were demultiplexed and collapsed into UMI-guided consensus sequences using migec v1.2.7. With mixcr v2.1.11, UMI consensuses were aligned to TRA and TRB V and J templates and assembled into clonotypes. A clonotype was counted as expanded or contracted only when both edgeR and NoisET called the clonotype significant, with the noise models trained on biological replicates. For edgeR calls, the thresholds were a false discovery rate-adjusted p below 0.01 and a log2 fold-change of 1. As an exploratory analysis of dynamics, max-normalized trajectories of the 1000 most abundant clonotypes were examined by PCA with hierarchical clustering. Separately sequenced CD4+ and CD8+ repertoires were used to assign the CD4 or CD8 phenotype of responding clones. In TCRdb, the public reads were trimmed at Q25 with fastp and aligned with MiXCR, with productive beta chains retained. One record per CDR3 amino acid sequence lists the most common genes and DNA. The V and J calls were not made by the authors but by TCRdb's processing. A total of over 500,000 distinct CDR3 sequences appear in this sample, 17% of them only once. Approximately 8.1% of the sample rests with the top ten.

This TCR was recovered from an adult woman who had mild COVID-19 (a few samples of this study predate the infection). The sample titles of this study are shuffled in the database, so cell type and time point are left out; the donor was told from shared clones. Recombination joined TRBV7-9 with TRBJ1-2; 7 bases in between match TRBD1. Input material: PBMCs or a T cell subset sorted from them (not recorded which). The bases are TGTGCCAGCAGCACCTCGGAAAAGACAGGGATCTATGGCTACACCTTC. This yields the protein CASSTSEKTGIYGYTF. With the rest looked up from the reference TRBV7-9 and TRBJ1-2 genes rather than sequenced, the full variable domain is DTGVSQNPRHKITKRGQNVTFRCDPISEHNRLYWYRQTLGQGPEFLTYFQNEAQLEKSRLLSDRFSAERPKGSFSTLEIQRTEQGDSAMYLCASSTSEKTGIYGYTFGSGTRLTVV.